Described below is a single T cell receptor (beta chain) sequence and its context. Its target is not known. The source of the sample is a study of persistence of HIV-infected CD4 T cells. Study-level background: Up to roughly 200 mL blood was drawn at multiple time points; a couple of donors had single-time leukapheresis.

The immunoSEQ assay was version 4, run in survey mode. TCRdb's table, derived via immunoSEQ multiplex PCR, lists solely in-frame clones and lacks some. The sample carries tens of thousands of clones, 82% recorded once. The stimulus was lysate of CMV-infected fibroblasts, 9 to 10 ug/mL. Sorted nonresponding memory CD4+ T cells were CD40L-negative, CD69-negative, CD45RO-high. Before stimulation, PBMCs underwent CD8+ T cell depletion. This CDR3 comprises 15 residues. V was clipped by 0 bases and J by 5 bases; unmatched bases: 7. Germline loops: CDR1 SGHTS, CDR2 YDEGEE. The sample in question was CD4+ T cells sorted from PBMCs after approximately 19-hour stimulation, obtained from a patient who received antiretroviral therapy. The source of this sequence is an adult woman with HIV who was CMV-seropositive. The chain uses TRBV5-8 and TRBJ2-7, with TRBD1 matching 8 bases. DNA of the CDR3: TGTGCCAGCAGCTTGGGGACAGGGTGGATCCACGAGCAGTACTTC. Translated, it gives CASSLGTGWIHEQYF.